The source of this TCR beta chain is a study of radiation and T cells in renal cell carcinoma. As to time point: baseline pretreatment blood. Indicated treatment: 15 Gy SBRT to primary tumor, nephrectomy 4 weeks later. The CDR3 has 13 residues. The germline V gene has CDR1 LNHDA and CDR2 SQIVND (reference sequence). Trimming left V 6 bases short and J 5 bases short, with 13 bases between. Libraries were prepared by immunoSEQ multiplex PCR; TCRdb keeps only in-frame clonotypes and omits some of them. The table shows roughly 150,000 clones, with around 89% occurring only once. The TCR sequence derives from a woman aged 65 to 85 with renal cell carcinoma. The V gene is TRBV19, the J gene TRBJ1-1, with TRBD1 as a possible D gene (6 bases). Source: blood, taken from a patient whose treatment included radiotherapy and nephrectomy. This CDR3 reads CASRGGGSTEAFF. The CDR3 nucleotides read TGTGCCAGTAGAGGGGGGGGAAGTACTGAAGCTTTCTTT.